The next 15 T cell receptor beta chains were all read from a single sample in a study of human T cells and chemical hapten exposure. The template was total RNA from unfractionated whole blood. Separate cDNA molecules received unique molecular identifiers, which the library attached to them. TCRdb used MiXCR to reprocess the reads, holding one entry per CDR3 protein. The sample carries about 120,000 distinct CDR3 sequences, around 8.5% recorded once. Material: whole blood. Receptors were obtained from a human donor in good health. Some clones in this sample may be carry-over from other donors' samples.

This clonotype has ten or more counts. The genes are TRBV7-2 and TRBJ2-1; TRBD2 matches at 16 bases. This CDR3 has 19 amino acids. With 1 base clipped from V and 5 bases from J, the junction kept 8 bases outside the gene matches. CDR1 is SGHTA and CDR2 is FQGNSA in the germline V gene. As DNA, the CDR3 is TGTGCCAGCAGCTTAGGGCCGGGACTAGCGGGGGGGCTGAACAATGAGCAGTTCTTC. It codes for CASSLGPGLAGGLNNEQFF.

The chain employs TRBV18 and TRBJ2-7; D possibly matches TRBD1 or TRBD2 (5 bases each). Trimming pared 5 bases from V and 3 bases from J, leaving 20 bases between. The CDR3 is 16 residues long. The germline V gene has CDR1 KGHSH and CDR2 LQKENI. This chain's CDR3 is CASSILGTDPNYEQYF. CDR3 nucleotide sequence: TGTGCCAGCTCAATACTCGGGACCGATCCCAACTACGAGCAGTACTTC.

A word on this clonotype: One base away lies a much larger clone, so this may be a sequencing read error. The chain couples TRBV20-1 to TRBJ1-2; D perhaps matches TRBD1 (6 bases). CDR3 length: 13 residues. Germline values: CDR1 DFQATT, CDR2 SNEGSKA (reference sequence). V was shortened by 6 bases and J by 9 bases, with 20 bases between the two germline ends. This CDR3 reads CSAEKTGSLSYTF. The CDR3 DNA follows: TGCAGTGCCGAGAAGACAGGTTCCCTTAGCTACACCTTC.

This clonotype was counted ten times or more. The CDR3 DNA reads as TGCAGTGCTAGACAGTTCGGTAATTCACCCCTCCACTTT. Translation: CSARQFGNSPLHF. The rearrangement joins TRBV20-1 to TRBJ1-6; D is ambiguous. From germline, CDR1 is DFQATT and CDR2 SNEGSKA (reference sequence). The CDR3 sequence is 13 residues long. V was cut by 2 bases and J by 6 bases, with 8 bases left in between.

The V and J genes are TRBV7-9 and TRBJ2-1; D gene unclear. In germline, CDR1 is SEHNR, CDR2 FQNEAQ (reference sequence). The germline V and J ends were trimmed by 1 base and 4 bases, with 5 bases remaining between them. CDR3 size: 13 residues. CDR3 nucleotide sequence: TGTGCCAGCAGCTTAGAGGAGTACAATGAGCAGTTCTTC. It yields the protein CASSLEEYNEQFF.

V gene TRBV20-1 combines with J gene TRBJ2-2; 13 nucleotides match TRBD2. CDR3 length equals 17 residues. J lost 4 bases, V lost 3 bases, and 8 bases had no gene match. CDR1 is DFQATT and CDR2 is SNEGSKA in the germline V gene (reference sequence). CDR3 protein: CSASPGTSGIGTGELFF. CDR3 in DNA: TGCAGTGCTAGCCCCGGGACTAGCGGGATAGGCACCGGGGAGCTGTTTTTT.

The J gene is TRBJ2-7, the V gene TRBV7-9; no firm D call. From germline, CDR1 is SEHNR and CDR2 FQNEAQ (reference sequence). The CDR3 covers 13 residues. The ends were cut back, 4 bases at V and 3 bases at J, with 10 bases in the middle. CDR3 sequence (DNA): TGTGCCAGCAGCTGGGCAGACGTCTACGAGCAGTACTTC. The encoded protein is CASSWADVYEQYF. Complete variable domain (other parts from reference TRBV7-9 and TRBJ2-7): DTGVSQNPRHKITKRGQNVTFRCDPISEHNRLYWYRQTLGQGPEFLTYFQNEAQLEKSRLLSDRFSAERPKGSFSTLEIQRTEQGDSAMYLCASSWADVYEQYFGPGTRLTVT.

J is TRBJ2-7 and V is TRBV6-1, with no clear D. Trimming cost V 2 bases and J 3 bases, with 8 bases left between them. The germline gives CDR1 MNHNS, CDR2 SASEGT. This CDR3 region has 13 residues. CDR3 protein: CASSESEVYEQYF. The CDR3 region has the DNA TGTGCCAGCAGTGAAAGCGAAGTCTACGAGCAGTACTTC.

The CDR3 loop is CASSILGQGYGSTEAFF. As DNA, the CDR3 is TGTGCCAGTAGTATACTGGGACAGGGGTATGGAAGCACTGAAGCTTTCTTT. The genes are TRBV19 and TRBJ1-1; the match to TRBD1 covers 10 bases. Trimming took 2 bases from V and 4 from J; bases not matched to a gene: 10. Germline CDR1 is LNHDA and CDR2 is SQIVND (reference sequence). CDR3 length: 17 amino acids.

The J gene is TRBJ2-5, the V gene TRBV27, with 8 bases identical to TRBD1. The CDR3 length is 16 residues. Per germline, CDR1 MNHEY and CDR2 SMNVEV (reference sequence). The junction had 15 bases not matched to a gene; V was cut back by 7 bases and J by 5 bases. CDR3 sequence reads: CASNARGQGAFETQYF. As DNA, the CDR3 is TGTGCCAGCAACGCCCGAGGGCAGGGGGCATTCGAGACCCAGTACTTC.

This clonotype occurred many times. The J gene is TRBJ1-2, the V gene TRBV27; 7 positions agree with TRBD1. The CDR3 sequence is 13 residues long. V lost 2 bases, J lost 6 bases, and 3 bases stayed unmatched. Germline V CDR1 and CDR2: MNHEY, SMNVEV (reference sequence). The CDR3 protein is CASSLGGGDGYTF. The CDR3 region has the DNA TGTGCCAGCAGTTTAGGAGGGGGCGATGGCTACACCTTC.

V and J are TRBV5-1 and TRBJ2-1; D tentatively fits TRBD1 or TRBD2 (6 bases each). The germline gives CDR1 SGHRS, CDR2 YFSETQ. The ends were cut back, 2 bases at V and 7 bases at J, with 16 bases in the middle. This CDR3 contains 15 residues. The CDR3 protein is CASSFTGYGGNEQFF. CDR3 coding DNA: TGCGCCAGCAGCTTCACAGGGTATGGGGGGAATGAGCAGTTCTTC. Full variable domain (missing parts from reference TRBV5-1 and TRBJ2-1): KAGVTQTPRYLIKTRGQQVTLSCSPISGHRSVSWYQQTPGQGLQFLFEYFSETQRNKGNFPGRFSGRQFSNSRSEMNVSTLELGDSALYLCASSFTGYGGNEQFFGPGTRLTVL.

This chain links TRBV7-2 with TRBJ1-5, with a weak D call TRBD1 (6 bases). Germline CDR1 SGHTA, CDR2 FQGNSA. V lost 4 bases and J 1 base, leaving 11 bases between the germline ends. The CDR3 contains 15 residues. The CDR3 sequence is CASSSQGTSNQPQHF. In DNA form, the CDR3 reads TGTGCCAGCAGCTCACAGGGAACCAGCAATCAGCCCCAGCATTTT.

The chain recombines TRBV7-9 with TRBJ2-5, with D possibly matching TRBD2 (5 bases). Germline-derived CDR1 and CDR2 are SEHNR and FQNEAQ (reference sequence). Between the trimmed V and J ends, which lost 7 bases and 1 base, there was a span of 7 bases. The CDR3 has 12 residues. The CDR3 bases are TGTGCCAGCACTGGGAGCCAAGAGACCCAGTACTTC. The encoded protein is CASTGSQETQYF.

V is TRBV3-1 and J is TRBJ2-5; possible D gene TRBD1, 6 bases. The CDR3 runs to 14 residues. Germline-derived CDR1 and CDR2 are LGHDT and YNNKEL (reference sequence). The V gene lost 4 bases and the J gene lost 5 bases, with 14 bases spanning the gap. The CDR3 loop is CASSRRQAQETQYF. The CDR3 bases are TGTGCCAGCAGCCGTCGACAGGCCCAGGAGACCCAGTACTTC.